Below are 12 T cell receptor beta chains sequenced from a single sample in a study of PD-1 blockade in classical Hodgkin lymphoma. Time point here: newly diagnosed, previously untreated cHL patient sample. Thawed PBMCs were the source of CD4+ T cells, purified by magnetic negative selection. The data were produced by immunoSEQ multiplex PCR, yet TCRdb's version contains in-frame clones alone and is incomplete. Here the sample spans about 24,000 clones, around 90% being singletons. The sequencing input was CD4+ T cells from blood. These TCRs come from a human donor with classical Hodgkin lymphoma.

The chain uses TRBV11-2 and TRBJ1-3; D unclear. V lost 4 bases to trimming and J lost 4 bases, with 17 bases between them. This CDR3 is 16 amino acids long. Germline values: CDR1 SGHAT, CDR2 FQNNGV. CDR3 DNA sequence: TGTGCCAGCAGCTCCCTTATGGGCCCCGTGGGAAACACCATATATTTT. It encodes CASSSLMGPVGNTIYF.

This chain joins TRBV2 and TRBJ2-3; D uncertain. CDR1 and CDR2 from the germline V gene are SNHLY and FYNNEI. This CDR3 has 14 amino acids. V lost 6 bases, J lost 3 bases, and 13 bases lay in between. As DNA, the CDR3 is TGTGCCAGCAGCGAGCGTATGGGGACAGATACGCAGTATTTT. This encodes CASSERMGTDTQYF.

This chain links TRBV5-1 with TRBJ2-5, with a possible D match to TRBD2 (6 bases). Germline V gene sequence: CDR1 SGHRS, CDR2 YFSETQ. Trimming stripped 3 bases from V and 5 bases from J, with 17 bases between. This CDR3 has 15 residues. The CDR3 DNA sequence: TGCGCCAGCAGCTCGGTGCGGGGTGGGCTGGAGACCCAGTACTTC. Protein sequence: CASSSVRGGLETQYF.

V is TRBV20-1 and J is TRBJ1-4; no firm D call. Trimming removed 2 bases at V and 6 bases at J, with 4 bases between. CDR3 length: 11 residues. The germline V gene has CDR1 DFQATT and CDR2 SNEGSKA (reference sequence). This CDR3 reads CSARIYEKLFF. In DNA, the CDR3 is TGCAGTGCTAGAATATATGAAAAACTGTTTTTT.

This clone was observed a single time. The gene calls are TRBV5-1 and TRBJ2-3; no reliable D call. Germline CDR1 and CDR2: SGHRS and YFSETQ. The CDR3 covers 13 residues. V shed 2 bases and J shed 7 bases, with 11 bases lying between them. CDR3 sequence: CASSFTRHNTQYF. Here the CDR3 DNA reads TGCGCCAGCAGCTTTACCCGACATAATACGCAGTATTTT.

The chain employs TRBV19 and TRBJ2-2; the D gene is possibly TRBD1 (6 bases). The CDR3 is made up of 15 amino acids. Germline loops: CDR1 LNHDA, CDR2 SQIVND (reference sequence). V was cut by 5 bases and J by 7 bases, with 17 bases left in between. The CDR3 protein is CASSGGHGRSGELFF. The CDR3 DNA reads as TGTGCCAGTAGTGGGGGCCACGGACGGAGCGGGGAGCTGTTTTTT.

The chain links TRBV7-2 to TRBJ1-2; D uncertain. This CDR3 comprises 14 residues. V lost 0 bases and J lost 7, with 12 bases in between. Germline-derived CDR1 and CDR2 are SGHTA and FQGNSA. Written as DNA, the CDR3 is TGTGCCAGCAGCTTAGCCGGGGAGGTGGGTGGCTACACCTTC. Protein product: CASSLAGEVGGYTF.

Regarding this clone: Other DNA sequences in the same sample also yield this CDR3. V usage is TRBV9 and J usage is TRBJ1-4; 11 bases agree with TRBD1. This CDR3 is built from 18 residues. The ends lost 0 bases at V and 2 bases at J; junction bases unmatched: 6. The germline V gene has CDR1 SGDLS and CDR2 YYNGEE. The CDR3 sequence is CASSVGSGTGGTNEKLFF. The CDR3 nucleotides are TGTGCCAGCAGCGTAGGATCCGGGACAGGGGGGACTAATGAAAAACTGTTTTTT. The complete variable domain, with remaining parts taken from reference TRBV9 and TRBJ1-4, reads DSGVTQTPKHLITATGQRVTLRCSPRSGDLSVYWYQQSLDQGLQFLIQYYNGEERAKGNILERFSAQQFPDLHSELNLSSLELGDSALYFCASSVGSGTGGTNEKLFFGSGTQLSVL.

This chain uses TRBV28 with TRBJ2-5; D is perhaps TRBD1 (6 bases). CDR1 and CDR2 (germline): MDHEN, SYDVKM. V was trimmed by 5 bases and J by 5 bases, leaving 21 bases between them. CDR3 size: 16 residues. The CDR3 nucleotides read TGTGCCAGCAGTCCACAGGGATCGACCTTTGCTGAGACCCAGTACTTC. It specifies CASSPQGSTFAETQYF.

The J gene is TRBJ1-1, the V gene TRBV4-1, with unresolved D. Germline V gene data show CDR1 as MGHRA and CDR2 as YSYEKL. The CDR3 runs 15 residues. Between the trimmed V and J ends, which lost 4 bases and 3 bases, there was a span of 15 bases. In nucleotides, the CDR3 is TGCGCCAGCAGCCGACGCGCGAGGTATGACACTGAAGCTTTCTTT. This encodes CASSRRARYDTEAFF.

The rearrangement uses TRBV7-9 and TRBJ2-7, with D maybe TRBD1 (6 bases). V lost 3 bases and J lost 7, with 16 bases in between. The germline V gene has CDR1 SEHNR and CDR2 FQNEAQ (reference sequence). The CDR3 runs 14 residues. The CDR3 reads CASSFFRGSDEQYF. For the CDR3, the DNA is TGTGCCAGCAGCTTCTTCAGGGGCTCGGATGAGCAGTACTTC.

The chain has TRBV5-1 and TRBJ2-7; TRBD2 matches at 11 bases. V shed 3 bases, J shed 1 base, and the junction held 15 bases outside the gene matches. This CDR3 is 19 amino acids long. Germline CDR1 reads SGHRS; CDR2 reads YFSETQ. The CDR3 is CASSSPHSGGAVGSYEQYF. Written as DNA, the CDR3 is TGCGCCAGCAGCTCGCCCCATAGCGGGGGGGCTGTTGGATCCTACGAGCAGTACTTC.